The 14 T cell receptor beta chains below all came from one sample that was sequenced in a study of blood T cell repertoires in COVID-19. Only in-frame clones appear in the TCRdb table, and some are missing; sequencing was by immunoSEQ multiplex PCR. Among about 200,000 clones listed, 75% to 85% were seen once. The source material was PBMCs or T cells enriched from blood (not recorded which). The receptors stem from a man aged 35-49 years who had recovered from COVID-19.

The rearrangement links TRBV7-3 to TRBJ1-2; TRBD1 matches at 8 bases. Germline assignment: CDR1 SGHTA and CDR2 FQGTGA. The CDR3 contains 13 residues. Trimming at V came to 5 bases and at J to 6 bases, leaving 5 bases not matched to a gene. In DNA, the CDR3 is TGTGCCAGCAGCCGTACAGGGGGTGATGGCTACACCTTC. This encodes CASSRTGGDGYTF.

The V gene is TRBV7-2, the J gene TRBJ2-3; 10 nucleotides align to TRBD2. Unmatched junction bases numbered 10, after V lost 2 bases and J lost 8 bases. The CDR3 covers 16 residues. CDR1 is SGHTA and CDR2 is FQGNSA in the germline V gene. As DNA, the CDR3 is TGTGCCAGCAGCTTATTAGCGGCTAGCGGGAGTGGTACGCAGTATTTT. Translation: CASSLLAASGSGTQYF. Using reference TRBV7-2 and TRBJ2-3 for the parts outside the CDR3, the full variable domain is GAGVSQSPSNKVTEKGKDVELRCDPISGHTALYWYRQSLGQGLEFLIYFQGNSAPDKSGLPSDRFSAERTGGSVSTLTIQRTQQEDSAVYLCASSLLAASGSGTQYFGPGTRLTVL.

V gene TRBV6-5 combines with J gene TRBJ1-6, with D perhaps matching TRBD1 (5 bases). The CDR3 totals 15 residues. Trimming pared 5 bases from V and 10 bases from J, leaving 18 bases between. Germline V lookup: CDR1 MNHEY, CDR2 SVGAGI. The CDR3 loop is CASSPPPRGESPLHF. The CDR3 bases are TGTGCCAGCAGTCCTCCCCCTCGGGGGGAATCACCCCTCCACTTT.

J is TRBJ1-1 and V is TRBV9; weak D call: TRBD1 (5 bases). Germline V lookup: CDR1 SGDLS, CDR2 YYNGEE. Between the trimmed V and J ends, which lost 4 bases and 3 bases, there was a span of 16 bases. This CDR3 has 15 amino acids. CDR3 coding DNA: TGTGCCAGCAGCCTGCTGGGGGGGTCGGACACTGAAGCTTTCTTT. Translating gives CASSLLGGSDTEAFF.

The rearrangement links TRBV5-4 to TRBJ2-3, with D uncertain. This CDR3 region has 15 residues. CDR1 and CDR2 from the germline V gene are SGHNT and YYREEE (reference sequence). The V end was cut by 0 bases, the J end by 5 bases, with 13 bases between. CDR3 sequence (DNA): TGTGCCAGCAGCTTGGAATCGGGTCCGGGAGATACGCAGTATTTT. Amino acids: CASSLESGPGDTQYF.

In its sample, this clone was seen once. This rearrangement joins TRBV2 to TRBJ2-7, with D possibly being TRBD2 (5 bases). The germline V gene has CDR1 SNHLY and CDR2 FYNNEI. The germline V and J ends were trimmed by 2 bases and 3 bases, with 11 bases remaining between them. The CDR3 spans 14 residues. The CDR3 bases are TGTGCCAGCAGTGAACCAGGACTTATCTACGAGCAGTACGTC. This translates into CASSEPGLIYEQYV.

The chain combines TRBV3-1 (or the pseudogene TRBV3-2) with TRBJ1-5; D is possibly TRBD1 (5 bases). CDR1 is LGHDT, CDR2 YNNKEL, per germline (reference sequence). This CDR3 has 16 amino acids. V dropped 0 bases and J dropped 7 bases, with 16 bases sitting between them. This chain's CDR3 is CASSQDRAGGRQPQHF. For the CDR3, the DNA is TGTGCCAGCAGCCAAGATCGAGCCGGGGGTAGGCAGCCCCAGCATTTT.

This sequence joins TRBV9 and TRBJ1-1, with a tentative D call TRBD1 (6 bases). Germline V lookup: CDR1 SGDLS, CDR2 YYNGEE. The CDR3 is made up of 18 amino acids. V dropped 5 bases and J dropped 1 base, with 24 bases sitting between them. CDR3 DNA sequence: TGTGCCAGCAGTGCCGCGTGGGGTGTCGGGGACAAGAACACTGAAGCTTTCTTT. Translated: CASSAAWGVGDKNTEAFF.

The V and J genes are TRBV7-6 and TRBJ2-2; no reliable D call. The germline gives CDR1 SGHVS, CDR2 FNYEAQ. Trimming took off 3 bases at V and 2 bases at J, with 13 bases between the two ends. The CDR3 length is 16 residues. The CDR3 DNA is TGTGCCAGCAGCTTCTCCCCCAGGTCAAACACCGGGGAGCTGTTTTTT. This sequence encodes CASSFSPRSNTGELFF.

The chain has TRBV7-3 and TRBJ2-1; D possibly corresponds to TRBD1 (6 bases). Germline V gene lookup returns CDR1 SGHTA and CDR2 FQGTGA. The CDR3 runs to 13 residues. V lost 4 bases, J lost 6 bases, and 10 bases lay in between. The CDR3 DNA reads as TGTGCCAGCAGCTCATTCAGGGGCAATGAGCAGTTCTTC. It is translated as CASSSFRGNEQFF.

The rearrangement links TRBV10-2 to TRBJ1-5; the D gene is possibly TRBD1 (5 bases). V lost 5 bases to trimming and J lost 0 bases, with 14 bases between them. The CDR3 totals 16 residues. Germline CDR1 and CDR2: WSHSY and SAAADI. The CDR3, as DNA: TGCGCCAGCAGTTCACGGGGGGGTTATAGCAATCAGCCCCAGCATTTT. Its translation: CASSSRGGYSNQPQHF.

The rearrangement uses TRBV5-1 and TRBJ2-3; possible D gene TRBD1, 6 bases. Trimming removed 6 bases at V and 1 base at J, with 15 bases between. Germline loops: CDR1 SGHRS, CDR2 YFSETQ. CDR3 length: 15 amino acids. CDR3 sequence reads: CASNIEGGGTDTQYF. The DNA for the CDR3 is TGCGCCAGCAACATAGAAGGGGGTGGCACAGATACGCAGTATTTT.

V and J are TRBV5-6 and TRBJ2-5; 8 positions agree with TRBD1. Germline CDR1 is SGHDT and CDR2 is YYEEEE. Trimming at V came to 5 bases and at J to 2 bases, leaving 8 bases not matched to a gene. This CDR3 spans 15 amino acids. The CDR3 DNA is TGTGCCAGCAGGACCCTCCGGGACAGGCAAGAGACCCAGTACTTC. It encodes CASRTLRDRQETQYF.

The rearrangement uses TRBV6-5 and TRBJ1-6; D is uncertain. Germline CDR1 is MNHEY and CDR2 is SVGAGI. V lost 2 bases, J lost 7 bases, and 15 bases lay in between. This CDR3 contains 16 residues. In nucleotides, the CDR3 is TGTGCCAGCAGTTACACCGCCGGGGAGGTGAATTCACCCCTCCACTTT. Amino acid sequence: CASSYTAGEVNSPLHF.